This T cell receptor beta chain was observed in a study of response to subunit inactivated influenza vaccine. Whole-study results and caveats: Each seasonal influenza vaccination recruits few new T cells, the authors suggested.

About this clonotype: Its antigen remains unknown.

The CDR3 spans 15 residues. Germline V CDR1 and CDR2: KGHSH, LQKENI. Trimming shortened V by 2 bases and J by 0 bases, and 7 bases separated the two germline ends. TCRdb ran MiXCR on the RT-PCR reads and lists one entry per CDR3 protein. The table lists approximately 300,000 distinct CDR3 sequences, about 20% of them singletons. The gene calls are TRBV18 and TRBJ1-4; D unclear. The material was PBMCs from blood, obtained roughly 20 months after vaccination. The sequence was obtained from a man aged 50 to 75 who received an inactivated influenza vaccine. CDR3 bases: TGTGCCAGCTCACCAGCAGGAACAACTAATGAAAAACTGTTTTTT. Its translation is CASSPAGTTNEKLFF.